This TCR beta chain was recovered during a study of blood T cell repertoires in COVID-19. As originally analysed: By means of reference gene primer amplification, nucleated cell counts were estimated. Repertoires were generated with immunoSEQ multiplex PCR, while TCRdb's copy carries only in-frame clones and drops some. That table gives V, J and clone size, and the DNA gave D and trimming. The sample holds fewer than 200,000 clones; roughly 80% are singletons and the top ten take roughly 5.2%. The CDR3 runs to 15 residues. With 4 bases clipped from V and 5 bases from J, the junction kept 5 bases outside the gene matches. Germline V gene data show CDR1 as LNHDA and CDR2 as SQIVND (reference sequence). Individuals aged about 18 to 100 years were recruited from about two dozen US areas.

This TCR was recovered from a woman aged 60-75 years with acute COVID-19. This chain uses TRBV19 with TRBJ2-5, with 12 nucleotides matching TRBD1. Source material: PBMCs or T cells enriched from blood (not recorded which). The CDR3 DNA reads as TGTGCCAGTAGTAGGGGGACAGGGGGCTTTGAGACCCAGTACTTC. As protein: CASSRGTGGFETQYF.